The 28 T cell receptor beta chains in this list originate from one sample, sequenced in a study of post-analysis software for immune sequencing data. Study-wide results and caveats: About 5 TRBV segments, including TRBV5-6, TRBV5-1 and TRBV20-1, were more frequent in patients than controls.

Unique molecular identifiers featured in each of the TCR beta cDNA libraries. MiXCR, run by TCRdb on the PCR reads, gives a single entry per CDR3 protein. The sample comprises hundreds of thousands of distinct CDR3 sequences, over 35% of which are singletons, and around 10% rests with the top ten. These receptors' targets are unknown. Material for sequencing was blood. Every receptor here comes from a girl aged 5 to 17 with multiple sclerosis.

This chain uses TRBV7-9 with TRBJ2-7; TRBD1 aligns across 8 bases. CDR1 and CDR2 (germline): SEHNR, FQNEAQ (reference sequence). The V segment lost 6 bases and the J segment 6 bases; nucleotides outside the gene matches: 10. The CDR3 has 14 amino acids. CDR3 loop: CASSRGQGQLEQYF. The DNA for the CDR3 is TGTGCCAGCAGTCGCGGACAGGGACAGCTCGAGCAGTACTTC. The full variable domain, its missing parts supplied by reference TRBV7-9 and TRBJ2-7, is DTGVSQNPRHKITKRGQNVTFRCDPISEHNRLYWYRQTLGQGPEFLTYFQNEAQLEKSRLLSDRFSAERPKGSFSTLEIQRTEQGDSAMYLCASSRGQGQLEQYFGPGTRLTVT.

This clonotype was seen only a few times. CDR3 sequence (DNA): TGTGCCATCAGTGACGGCGGGAACTCCTACAATGAGCAGTTCTTC. It specifies CAISDGGNSYNEQFF. V and J are TRBV10-3 and TRBJ2-1; D perhaps matches TRBD2 (6 bases). Germline CDR1 and CDR2: ENHRY and SYGVKD. The CDR3 is made up of 15 amino acids. V shed 3 bases and J shed 0 bases, with 9 bases lying between them.

This clonotype occurred a few times. The chain is built from TRBV5-1 and TRBJ2-7; D is unresolved. The germline gives CDR1 SGHRS, CDR2 YFSETQ. The CDR3 is 13 amino acids. V lost 3 bases and J lost 4, with 11 bases in between. Written as DNA, the CDR3 is TGCGCCAGCAGCTCACCATCCGCATACGAGCAGTACTTC. It specifies CASSSPSAYEQYF.

This clonotype was counted between two and nine times. The chain combines TRBV5-1 with TRBJ2-7; D is undetermined. The CDR3 is 14 residues long. The V gene's germline CDR1 is SGHRS and CDR2 YFSETQ. Trimming removed 0 bases at V and 5 bases at J, with 12 bases between. CDR3 sequence: CASSLGPIADEQYF. Here the CDR3 DNA reads TGCGCCAGCAGCTTGGGGCCAATCGCTGACGAGCAGTACTTC.

This clonotype was found a few times. V usage is TRBV29-1 and J usage is TRBJ2-2; D gene ambiguous. The CDR3 contains 13 residues. The V and J ends lost 5 bases and 6 bases respectively, with 13 bases between them. The germline V gene has CDR1 SQVTM and CDR2 ANQGSEA. The CDR3 reads CSVRRVRAGELFF. The CDR3 nucleotides read TGCAGCGTTCGACGGGTACGGGCCGGGGAGCTGTTTTTT.

The CDR3 loop is CASSWTSGRLYEQYF. The DNA for the CDR3 is TGCGCCAGCAGCTGGACTAGCGGGAGACTTTACGAGCAGTACTTC. V and J are TRBV5-1 and TRBJ2-7, with 13 positions matching TRBD2. The CDR3 has 15 amino acids. V lost 3 bases to trimming and J lost 4 bases; unmatched junction nucleotides: 4. Germline V lookup: CDR1 SGHRS, CDR2 YFSETQ. The full variable domain, rest sourced from reference TRBV5-1 and TRBJ2-7, is KAGVTQTPRYLIKTRGQQVTLSCSPISGHRSVSWYQQTPGQGLQFLFEYFSETQRNKGNFPGRFSGRQFSNSRSEMNVSTLELGDSALYLCASSWTSGRLYEQYFGPGTRLTVT.

This clonotype occurred a few times. The gene calls are TRBV7-6 and TRBJ2-7, with 7 nucleotides matching TRBD2. V shed 0 bases and J 3 bases; nucleotides not matched to a gene: 5. Germline values: CDR1 SGHVS, CDR2 FNYEAQ. The CDR3 sequence is 15 residues long. The CDR3, as DNA: TGTGCCAGCAGCTTAGCGATGGCGGGAGACTACGAGCAGTACTTC. This sequence encodes CASSLAMAGDYEQYF.

This clonotype showed up just a few times. This sequence joins TRBV20-1 and TRBJ2-7; D remains ambiguous. The CDR3 length is 17 residues. CDR1 is DFQATT, CDR2 SNEGSKA, per germline (reference sequence). Trimming cost V 0 bases and J 2 bases, with 20 bases left between them. The CDR3 nucleotides read TGCAGTGCTAGAGATTCTTCCCCTAGACCTTCGACCTACGAGCAGTACTTC. Translating it yields CSARDSSPRPSTYEQYF.

The chain joins TRBV18 to TRBJ1-5; D possibly corresponds to TRBD1 (5 bases). V was trimmed by 5 bases and J by 6 bases, leaving 14 bases between them. Germline values: CDR1 KGHSH, CDR2 LQKENI. The CDR3 runs to 14 residues. DNA for the CDR3: TGTGCCAGCTCAGTAGGGGCATACGGTCAGCCCCAGCATTTT. Translation gives CASSVGAYGQPQHF.

This clonotype was recorded once. V usage is TRBV4-1 and J usage is TRBJ2-2; 8 nucleotides line up with TRBD2. J lost 6 bases, V lost 1 base, and 7 bases had no gene match. This CDR3 has 16 amino acids. Germline V gene data show CDR1 as MGHRA and CDR2 as YSYEKL. The CDR3 nucleotides are TGCGCCAGCAGCCAAGGCGGGGGGAGGGCCTCCGGGGAGCTGTTTTTT. It is translated as CASSQGGGRASGELFF.

The chain carries TRBV29-1 and TRBJ2-3; TRBD1 might be the D (6 bases). Trimming removed 3 bases at V and 2 bases at J, with 9 bases between. CDR1 is SQVTM and CDR2 is ANQGSEA in the germline V gene. The CDR3 contains 13 residues. Here the CDR3 reads CSVETGYTDTQYF. As DNA, the CDR3 is TGCAGCGTTGAGACAGGTTACACAGATACGCAGTATTTT.

This clonotype showed up just once. This chain links TRBV7-9 with TRBJ2-5; D not resolved. Germline-derived CDR1 and CDR2 are SEHNR and FQNEAQ (reference sequence). This CDR3 has 14 amino acids. The germline V and J ends were trimmed by 1 base and 3 bases, with 9 bases remaining between them. CDR3 loop: CASSLVNSEETQYF. As DNA, the CDR3 is TGTGCCAGCAGCTTAGTGAACTCAGAAGAGACCCAGTACTTC.

This clonotype showed up just a few times. The chain employs TRBV6-2 or TRBV6-3 and TRBJ2-2; possible D gene TRBD2, 6 bases. CDR1 and CDR2 from the germline V gene are MNHEY and SVGEGT. This CDR3 has 15 amino acids. Trimming shortened V by 2 bases and J by 2 bases, and 9 bases separated the two germline ends. The CDR3 is CASSYAGGNTGELFF. CDR3 DNA sequence: TGTGCCAGCAGTTACGCCGGGGGTAACACCGGGGAGCTGTTTTTT.

The chain recombines TRBV13 with TRBJ2-4; no reliable D call. The DNA end favors TRBJ2-7, so the J call may be wrong. CDR1 PRHDT and CDR2 FYEKMQ come from the germline V gene (reference sequence). There are 13 residues in the CDR3. CDR3 DNA: TGTGCCAGCAGCCCCGGAGACCCCTACGAGCAGTACTTC. This translates into CASSPGDPYEQYF.

There are a few counts of this clonotype. The rearrangement uses TRBV5-6 and TRBJ2-5; possibly TRBD1 for D (6 bases). The J call may not be correct, given that the DNA end is closer to TRBJ2-7. Germline loops: CDR1 SGHDT, CDR2 YYEEEE. The CDR3 is 16 residues long. The CDR3 spells CASSLSPTGTLPEQYF. CDR3 bases: TGTGCCAGCAGCTTATCTCCCACAGGGACACTACCCGAGCAGTACTTC.

This chain uses TRBV19 with TRBJ2-1; 12 positions match TRBD2. Germline CDR1 and CDR2: LNHDA and SQIVND (reference sequence). This CDR3 comprises 16 residues. The V gene end was trimmed by 0 bases and the J gene end by 4 bases; junction bases not matched to a gene: 1. CDR3 protein: CASSIDGLAGYNEQFF. In nucleotides, the CDR3 is TGTGCCAGTAGTATAGACGGACTAGCGGGATACAATGAGCAGTTCTTC.

This clonotype was counted between two and nine times. The chain's CDR3 is CSVVDERRNYGYTF. The CDR3 region has the DNA TGCAGCGTTGTTGACGAACGGAGAAACTATGGCTACACCTTC. This chain connects TRBV29-1 to TRBJ1-2; D gene uncertain. CDR3 length: 14 amino acids. CDR1 and CDR2 from the germline V gene are SQVTM and ANQGSEA. V gave up 4 bases and J gave up 2 bases, with 14 bases separating them.

The chain employs TRBV28 and TRBJ2-2, with TRBD2 as a possible D gene (5 bases). The CDR3 extends over 13 amino acids. Germline V gene lookup returns CDR1 MDHEN and CDR2 SYDVKM. Trimming removed 6 bases at V and 2 bases at J, with 7 bases between. In DNA form, the CDR3 reads TGTGCCAGCAGGGACTTAAACACCGGGGAGCTGTTTTTT. Its protein product is CASRDLNTGELFF.

The chain employs TRBV2 and TRBJ2-1; TRBD2 matches 10 bases. The J segment lost 1 base and the V segment lost 10 bases, leaving 7 bases of the junction unmatched. The CDR3 is made up of 15 amino acids. The germline gives CDR1 SNHLY, CDR2 FYNNEI. The chain's CDR3 is CATSLAGISYNEQFF. The CDR3 region has the DNA TGTGCCACCTCACTAGCGGGAATTTCCTACAATGAGCAGTTCTTC.

This clonotype was seen a handful of times. The chain uses TRBV19 and TRBJ1-4; D perhaps matches TRBD1 (5 bases). Germline CDR1 and CDR2: LNHDA and SQIVND (reference sequence). Trimming cost V 7 bases and J 8 bases, with 14 bases left between them. The CDR3 runs to 13 residues. CDR3 in amino acids: CASNGGVGEKLFF. CDR3 DNA: TGTGCCAGTAATGGAGGGGTTGGAGAAAAACTGTTTTTT.

V usage is TRBV9 and J usage is TRBJ2-7, with 7 bases matching TRBD2. The V and J ends lost 0 bases and 7 bases, in that order; junction bases with no gene match: 10. This CDR3 comprises 15 residues. The germline CDR1 and CDR2 sequences are SGDLS and YYNGEE. The CDR3, as DNA: TGTGCCAGCAGCGTAGAGGCGGGAGACTACAATGAGCAGTACTTC. This sequence encodes CASSVEAGDYNEQYF.

This chain uses TRBV20-1 with TRBJ2-1; 8 bases are shared with TRBD2. The CDR3 contains 14 residues. The junction had 11 bases not matched to a gene; V was cut back by 6 bases and J by 7 bases. Germline V gives CDR1 DFQATT, CDR2 SNEGSKA (reference sequence). The CDR3 nucleotides read TGCAGTGCCCTTTTCGGGTCGGGAGGGAATGAGCAGTTCTTC. As protein: CSALFGSGGNEQFF.

In its sample, this clonotype was seen once. This chain joins TRBV7-8 and TRBJ1-5; TRBD1 aligns across 9 bases. Trimming took 5 bases from V and 0 from J; bases not matched to a gene: 11. The CDR3 extends over 18 amino acids. CDR1 SGHVS and CDR2 FQNEAQ come from the germline V gene. This chain's CDR3 is CASSLPGQGGGSNQPQHF. CDR3 DNA: TGTGCCAGCAGCCTTCCGGGACAGGGAGGAGGTAGCAATCAGCCCCAGCATTTT.

This clonotype was found a few times. V usage is TRBV27 and J usage is TRBJ2-7, with TRBD1 as a possible D gene (5 bases). CDR1 MNHEY and CDR2 SMNVEV come from the germline V gene (reference sequence). V was shortened by 5 bases and J by 2 bases, with 13 bases between the two germline ends. This CDR3 spans 14 amino acids. CDR3: CASSQTVSPYEQYF. For the CDR3, the DNA is TGTGCCAGCAGTCAGACAGTCAGTCCCTACGAGCAGTACTTC.

The chain is built from TRBV9 and TRBJ2-7, with D maybe TRBD2 (6 bases). The CDR3 loop spans 14 amino acids. CDR1 SGDLS and CDR2 YYNGEE come from the germline V gene. V lost 0 bases, J lost 2 bases, and 9 bases lay in between. This chain's CDR3 is CASSVAGETYEQYF. The CDR3, as DNA: TGTGCCAGCAGCGTAGCGGGAGAGACCTACGAGCAGTACTTC.

The rearrangement joins TRBV27 to TRBJ2-7; D might be TRBD1 (6 bases). The J call may be incorrect, as the DNA end agrees better with TRBJ2-5. Germline V gives CDR1 MNHEY, CDR2 SMNVEV (reference sequence). The length of the CDR3 is 15 residues. The CDR3 spells CASSFGEGVGETQYF. The CDR3 nucleotides are TGTGCCAGCAGTTTTGGTGAGGGGGTAGGGGAGACCCAGTACTTC.

In its sample, this clonotype was seen many times. The chain carries TRBV29-1 and TRBJ2-7; D unresolved. CDR1 and CDR2 from the germline V gene are SQVTM and ANQGSEA. V lost 2 bases to trimming and J lost 4 bases, with 9 bases between them. This CDR3 comprises 12 residues. CDR3 sequence (DNA): TGCAGCGTTGAAAGTCCCTTTTACGAGCAGTACTTC. It translates to CSVESPFYEQYF.

The rearrangement joins TRBV29-1 to TRBJ2-1; D is perhaps TRBD2 (6 bases). V gave up 6 bases and J gave up 5 bases, with 26 bases separating them. Germline V gene lookup returns CDR1 SQVTM and CDR2 ANQGSEA. CDR3 size: 17 residues. CDR3 sequence (DNA): TGCAGCGTCCGACTAGAGGGAGTAAAGGAGCAGAACAATGAGCAGTTCTTC. Translating gives CSVRLEGVKEQNNEQFF.